This T cell receptor (beta chain) was captured by sequencing in a study of T cells in women clearing cervical HPV infection. Clones were sequenced by immunoSEQ multiplex PCR, and TCRdb holds only the in-frame ones, with some missing. The table gives tens of thousands of clones; the top ten clones make up roughly a sixth of it. Of note for this clone: Read coverage stops 3 residues before the CDR3 terminus; the germline J gene supplies the remainder.

Germline-derived CDR1 and CDR2 are SGHVS and FQNEAQ. The CDR3 totals 15 residues. Trimming shortened V by 6 bases and J by 0 bases, and 12 bases separated the two germline ends. Sequenced sample: blood buffy coat. The sequence was collected from a woman aged 18-70 years with a cervical HPV16 infection that either progressed to CIN3+ or cleared (not recorded which). The gene calls are TRBV7-8 and TRBJ1-5; D is possibly TRBD1 (5 bases). The CDR3 loop is CASSPQGASNQPQHF. The sequenced CDR3 bases are TGTGCCAGCAGTCCCCAGGGCGCTAGCAATCAGCCC.